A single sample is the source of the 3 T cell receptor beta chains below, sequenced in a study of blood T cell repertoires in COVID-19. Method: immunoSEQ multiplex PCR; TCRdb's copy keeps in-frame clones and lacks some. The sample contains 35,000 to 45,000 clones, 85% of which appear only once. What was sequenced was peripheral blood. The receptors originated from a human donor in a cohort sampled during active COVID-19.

CDR3 loop: CASSPGQGSGELFF. CDR3 DNA sequence: TGTGCCAGCTCACCTGGACAGGGTAGCGGGGAGCTGTTTTTT. The chain is built from TRBV18 and TRBJ2-2, with 8 positions matching TRBD1. Unmatched junction bases numbered 4, after V lost 3 bases and J lost 7 bases. Germline V gene data show CDR1 as KGHSH and CDR2 as LQKENI. CDR3 length: 14 amino acids.

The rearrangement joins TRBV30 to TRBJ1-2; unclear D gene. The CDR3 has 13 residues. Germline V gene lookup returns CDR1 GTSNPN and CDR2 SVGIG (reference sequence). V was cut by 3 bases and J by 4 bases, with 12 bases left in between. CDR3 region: CAWRGRIGYGYTF. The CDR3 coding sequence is TGTGCCTGGAGAGGGAGAATAGGCTATGGCTACACCTTC.

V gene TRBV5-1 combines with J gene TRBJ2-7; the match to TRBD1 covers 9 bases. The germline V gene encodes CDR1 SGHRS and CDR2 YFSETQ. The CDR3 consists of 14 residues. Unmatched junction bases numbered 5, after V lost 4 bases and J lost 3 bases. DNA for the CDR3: TGCGCCAGCAGCGCCGGACAGGGGATCTACGAGCAGTACTTC. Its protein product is CASSAGQGIYEQYF.